A single sample gave rise to the 8 T cell receptor beta chains below, sequenced in a study of CD8 T cells in ankylosing spondylitis. TCRdb independently ran MiXCR on the 5' RACE reads; one entry per CDR3 protein. The sample includes just under 95,000 distinct CDR3 sequences, about 8.8% of them seen just once. The source material was blood, either unsorted or a sorted T cell fraction (not recorded which). The origin of the receptors is a male donor with ankylosing spondylitis or in good health (not recorded which).

This clonotype was seen at least ten times. Sequence at one end of the junction differs from germline and may be a read error. V gene TRBV7-7 combines with J gene TRBJ2-1, with a weak D call TRBD1 (8 bases). CDR1 and CDR2 (germline): SSHAT, FNYEAQ (reference sequence). There are 15 residues in the CDR3. The CDR3 protein is CASSLGQGLYNEQFF. In nucleotides, the CDR3 is TGTGCTAGCAGCTTAGGACAGGGACTATACAATGAGCAGTTCTTC.

This clonotype was seen repeatedly, ten times or more. The chain employs TRBV20-1 and TRBJ2-5; unclear D gene. Germline loops: CDR1 DFQATT, CDR2 SNEGSKA (reference sequence). The V gene lost 6 bases and the J gene lost 0 bases, with 5 bases spanning the gap. CDR3 length equals 11 residues. Written as DNA, the CDR3 is TGCAGTGCCCCTAACCAAGAGACCCAGTACTTC. Translating gives CSAPNQETQYF.

This clonotype was detected many times. The chain combines TRBV30 with TRBJ2-7; D is unresolved. This CDR3 spans 11 amino acids. CDR1 GTSNPN and CDR2 SVGIG come from the germline V gene (reference sequence). Trimming stripped 1 base from V and 6 bases from J, with 7 bases between. The CDR3 nucleotides are TGTGCCTGGAGTGGGACCGGCGAGCAGTACTTC. Its protein product is CAWSGTGEQYF.

This clonotype was observed many times. The rearrangement links TRBV12-3 or TRBV12-4 to TRBJ2-7; D perhaps matches TRBD2 (5 bases). The CDR3 sequence is 12 residues long. The ends were cut back, 6 bases at V and 7 bases at J, with 13 bases in the middle. The CDR3 region has the DNA TGTGCCAGCAGCCTGACCAGGACTGAGCAGTACTTC. Translated: CASSLTRTEQYF.

The V and J genes are TRBV21-1 and TRBJ1-6; the table gives TRBD1 as D, unverified against the DNA. TRBV21-1 is shown as a pseudogene. There are 15 residues in the CDR3. CDR3 DNA: TGTGCCAGCAGCCCCTCTGGGACCCTAAATTCACCCCTCCACTTT. It specifies CASSPSGTLNSPLHF.

This clonotype has at least ten counts. The rearrangement uses TRBV12-3 or TRBV12-4 and TRBJ2-5, with D possibly being TRBD2 (5 bases). The germline V and J ends were trimmed by 5 bases and 5 bases, with 15 bases remaining between them. This CDR3 region has 14 residues. The CDR3 loop is CASSPGRGMETQYF. CDR3 in DNA: TGTGCCAGCAGTCCTGGACGGGGTATGGAGACCCAGTACTTC.

This clonotype has ten or more counts. The J gene is TRBJ2-6, the V gene TRBV29-1; D remains unclear. Trimming pared 5 bases from V and 0 bases from J, leaving 8 bases between. The CDR3 is 14 residues long. The germline V gene has CDR1 SQVTM and CDR2 ANQGSEA. This CDR3 is CSVNLGSGANVLTF. As DNA, the CDR3 is TGCAGCGTTAATCTGGGCTCTGGGGCCAACGTCCTGACTTTC. The complete variable domain, with remaining parts taken from reference TRBV29-1 and TRBJ2-6, reads SAVISQKPSRDICQRGTSLTIQCQVDSQVTMMFWYRQQPGQSLTLIATANQGSEATYESGFVIDKFPISRPNLTFSTLTVSNMSPEDSSIYLCSVNLGSGANVLTFGAGSRLTVL.

This clonotype was observed many times. V is TRBV20-1 and J is TRBJ2-1; TRBD2 might be the D (7 bases). The CDR3 consists of 14 residues. Germline V gene data show CDR1 as DFQATT and CDR2 as SNEGSKA (reference sequence). V gave up 1 base and J gave up 4 bases, with 11 bases separating them. The CDR3 DNA follows: TGCAGTGCTAGAGGGGGGGGCCCTTACAATGAGCAGTTCTTC. It is translated as CSARGGGPYNEQFF.